This TCR beta chain was profiled in a study of CD8 T cells in ankylosing spondylitis. Notes on this clonotype: The antigen is not known.

Study-wide results and caveats: Blood of patients with ankylosing spondylitis appeared to be characterized by a TCR beta motif of eight highly homologous variants. Disease-associated clones were reportedly significantly overrepresented in matched ankylosing spondylitis synovial fluid. CD8+ by phenotype, disease-linked clones were relatively rare in peripheral blood.

The CDR3 is 15 amino acids. Looked up from germline, CDR1 is MGHRA and CDR2 is YSYEKL. V gave up 3 bases and J gave up 3 bases; unmatched junction bases: 7. Preparation of TCR beta libraries was done by quantitative 5'-RACE with molecular barcodes. TCRdb reprocessed the 5' RACE reads with MiXCR, giving one entry per CDR3 protein. The top ten hold less than 35% of the sample, which has about 250,000 distinct CDR3 sequences, roughly 18% seen once. The origin of this receptor is a male donor with ankylosing spondylitis or in good health (not recorded which). Sequencing was carried out using blood, either unsorted or a sorted T cell fraction (not recorded which). The rearrangement joins TRBV4-1 to TRBJ2-7; 8 nucleotides align to TRBD1. The CDR3 DNA follows: TGCGCCAGCAGCCAGGACAGGGTAAAGTTCTACGAGCAGTACTTC. Its protein product is CASSQDRVKFYEQYF.